The 9 T cell receptor beta chains given below trace back to one sample, sequenced in a study of T-cell memory formation after mild COVID-19. Using its own MiXCR run on the 5' RACE reads, TCRdb lists one record per CDR3 protein. The sample includes 150,000 to 200,000 distinct CDR3 sequences, about a third of them seen just once. The sequenced sample was PBMCs or a T cell subset sorted from them (not recorded which). Source of these receptors: an adult woman who had mild COVID-19 (a few samples of this study predate the infection). Cell type and time point are not known.

As DNA, the CDR3 is TGTGCCAGCAGCTCCAGCCGGGACAGGGGTTCCAATGAGCAGTTCTTC. It yields the protein CASSSSRDRGSNEQFF. This chain joins TRBV7-9 and TRBJ2-1; 10 bases are shared with TRBD1. Germline V gene sequence: CDR1 SEHNR, CDR2 FQNEAQ (reference sequence). This CDR3 region has 16 residues. After removal of 4 bases from V and 6 bases from J, the junction contained 9 bases not matched to a gene.

This chain uses TRBV4-1 with TRBJ2-5; possibly TRBD2 for D (7 bases). V was shortened by 5 bases and J by 5 bases, with 15 bases between the two germline ends. The CDR3 is made up of 14 amino acids. Germline loops: CDR1 MGHRA, CDR2 YSYEKL. CDR3 loop: CASSNLGGGETQYF. The CDR3 region has the DNA TGCGCCAGCAGCAATCTAGGGGGGGGCGAGACCCAGTACTTC.

This chain uses TRBV5-1 with TRBJ1-1; possibly TRBD1 for D (6 bases). The CDR3 contains 14 residues. Trimming took off 0 bases at V and 10 bases at J, with 16 bases between the two ends. Germline-derived CDR1 and CDR2 are SGHRS and YFSETQ. The DNA for the CDR3 is TGCGCCAGCAGCTTGGTCGGGGGGCCCAGGGGAGCTTTCTTT. Its protein is CASSLVGGPRGAFF. Using reference TRBV5-1 and TRBJ1-1 for the parts outside the CDR3, the full variable domain is KAGVTQTPRYLIKTRGQQVTLSCSPISGHRSVSWYQQTPGQGLQFLFEYFSETQRNKGNFPGRFSGRQFSNSRSEMNVSTLELGDSALYLCASSLVGGPRGAFFGQGTRLTVV.

In its sample, this clonotype was seen once. The chain links TRBV29-1 to TRBJ1-3; TRBD1 aligns across 9 bases. With V trimmed by 4 bases and J by 1 base, 8 bases remained unmatched. CDR1 and CDR2 from the germline V gene are SQVTM and ANQGSEA. There are 16 residues in the CDR3. The CDR3 spells CSVVLGTGLSGNTIYF. In nucleotides, the CDR3 is TGCAGCGTTGTATTGGGGACAGGGCTTTCTGGAAACACCATATATTTT. The full variable domain, completed using reference TRBV29-1 and TRBJ1-3, is SAVISQKPSRDICQRGTSLTIQCQVDSQVTMMFWYRQQPGQSLTLIATANQGSEATYESGFVIDKFPISRPNLTFSTLTVSNMSPEDSSIYLCSVVLGTGLSGNTIYFGEGSWLTVV.

The CDR3 DNA reads TGCAGCGTCGGCAGCCCGAGGCTCCACTATGGCTACACCTTC. Residues: CSVGSPRLHYGYTF. This chain joins TRBV29-1 and TRBJ1-2, with D unclear. This CDR3 has 14 amino acids. The germline CDR1 and CDR2 sequences are SQVTM and ANQGSEA. V lost 6 bases and J 3 bases, leaving 17 bases between the germline ends.

This chain links TRBV5-4 with TRBJ2-7; unclear D gene. Trimming shortened V by 2 bases and J by 2 bases, and 8 bases separated the two germline ends. This CDR3 has 13 amino acids. Per the germline V gene, CDR1 is SGHNT and CDR2 is YYREEE (reference sequence). In nucleotides, the CDR3 is TGTGCCAGCAGCTTCAACAGAGCCTACGAGCAGTACTTC. Protein product: CASSFNRAYEQYF.

The J gene is TRBJ2-7, the V gene TRBV15; the D gene could be TRBD1 or TRBD2 (5 bases each). CDR1 is LNHNV and CDR2 is YYDKDF in the germline V gene (reference sequence). CDR3 length: 15 residues. V dropped 1 base and J dropped 4 bases, with 14 bases sitting between them. The CDR3 bases are TGTGCCACCAGCAGAGTAAAAGGGACGTGGTACGAGCAGTACTTC. Its translation is CATSRVKGTWYEQYF.

CDR3 loop: CASSLGAGVTYNEQFF. The DNA for the CDR3 is TGCGCCAGCAGCTTGGGCGCGGGAGTAACCTACAATGAGCAGTTCTTC. This sequence joins TRBV5-1 and TRBJ2-1; TRBD2 agrees at 7 bases. This CDR3 has 16 residues. The junction had 5 bases not matched to a gene; V was cut back by 0 bases and J by 2 bases. The germline CDR1 and CDR2 sequences are SGHRS and YFSETQ.

This chain joins TRBV30 and TRBJ1-4; no reliable D call. The ends were cut back, 5 bases at V and 3 bases at J, with 13 bases in the middle. The CDR3 contains 14 residues. The germline V gene encodes CDR1 GTSNPN and CDR2 SVGIG (reference sequence). The CDR3 nucleotides read TGTGCCTGGGGCGGAGCGTTCCCTAATGAAAAACTGTTTTTT. Its translation is CAWGGAFPNEKLFF.